A single sample gave rise to the 32 T cell receptor beta chains below, sequenced in a study of T cell repertoires in cytomegalovirus infection. These receptors are not linked to any known antigen. Each CDR3 protein gets one entry after TCRdb re-called the reads with MiXCR. This table holds around 570,000 distinct CDR3 sequences, around two fifths found once. The sample in question was cultured PBMCs, obtained from culture after CMV antigen stimulation. All receptors derive from a human donor in good health (CMV status not recorded). Some clones in this sample may be carry-over from other donors' samples.

This clonotype occurred a few times. The J gene is TRBJ2-7, the V gene TRBV6-6, with a weak D call TRBD2 (5 bases). Germline V gene lookup returns CDR1 MNHNY and CDR2 SVGAGI (reference sequence). Between the trimmed V and J ends, which lost 0 bases and 1 base, there was a span of 10 bases. This CDR3 spans 15 amino acids. CDR3: CASSYSLGGSYEQYF. CDR3 sequence (DNA): TGTGCCAGCAGTTACTCTCTTGGAGGTTCCTACGAGCAGTACTTC.

The chain uses TRBV12-3 or TRBV12-4 and TRBJ2-1; tentatively, D is TRBD2 (5 bases). V gave up 8 bases and J gave up 0 bases, with 11 bases separating them. This CDR3 has 14 residues. In DNA form, the CDR3 reads TGTGCCAGCGACGCGGGTGGCTCCTACAATGAGCAGTTCTTC. It encodes CASDAGGSYNEQFF.

The chain's CDR3 is CASSMQTGINFEAFF. The CDR3 bases are TGTGCCAGTAGTATGCAAACAGGTATTAACTTTGAAGCTTTCTTT. The gene calls are TRBV19 and TRBJ1-1; weak D call: TRBD1 (5 bases). CDR1 LNHDA and CDR2 SQIVND come from the germline V gene (reference sequence). Trimming took 3 bases from V and 7 from J, leaving 18 bases between them. The CDR3 is 15 residues long.

The chain carries TRBV6-2 or TRBV6-3 and TRBJ1-5; TRBD1 matches at 7 bases. The CDR3 contains 19 residues. In germline, CDR1 is MNHEY, CDR2 SVGEGT. Trimming took 2 bases from V and 6 from J; bases not matched to a gene: 19. CDR3 nucleotides: TGTGCCAGCAGTTACCGAAGGCAGGGGGTTATGGTTGGCAGTCAGCCCCAGCATTTT. It specifies CASSYRRQGVMVGSQPQHF.

This clonotype has just one count. The chain joins TRBV18 to TRBJ2-1, with 10 bases identical to TRBD1. Germline V gene lookup returns CDR1 KGHSH and CDR2 LQKENI. The CDR3 sequence is 16 residues long. The J segment lost 7 bases and the V segment lost 0 bases, leaving 6 bases of the junction unmatched. The CDR3 sequence is CASSPPGTGEGNEQFF. The CDR3 DNA reads TGTGCCAGCTCACCACCGGGGACAGGGGAAGGAAATGAGCAGTTCTTC.

The chain combines TRBV7-9 with TRBJ2-5; 10 bases map to TRBD1. The CDR3 is 17 amino acids. After removal of 4 bases from V and 3 bases from J, the junction contained 11 bases not matched to a gene. Per the germline V gene, CDR1 is SEHNR and CDR2 is FQNEAQ (reference sequence). In DNA, the CDR3 is TGTGCCAGCAGCTCCGGGCGACAGGGGGCAACGGAAGAGACCCAGTACTTC. Its protein product is CASSSGRQGATEETQYF.

V gene TRBV9 combines with J gene TRBJ2-1; TRBD2 matches at 13 bases. This CDR3 has 15 amino acids. V lost 4 bases, J lost 6 bases, and 4 bases stayed unmatched. The germline V gene encodes CDR1 SGDLS and CDR2 YYNGEE. The CDR3 DNA follows: TGTGCCAGCAGCCGGACTAGCGGGAGCCCCAATGAGCAGTTCTTC. It translates to CASSRTSGSPNEQFF.

The J gene is TRBJ1-2, the V gene TRBV20-1; tentatively, D is TRBD1 (6 bases). V was pared by 1 base and J by 5 bases, with 14 bases between. The CDR3 is 14 residues long. Germline V gives CDR1 DFQATT, CDR2 SNEGSKA (reference sequence). In DNA form, the CDR3 reads TGCAGTGCTAGAGCGGGGGGGCTCTGGTATGGCTACACCTTC. Translating it yields CSARAGGLWYGYTF.

The chain employs TRBV28 and TRBJ1-5; a possible D gene is TRBD1 (5 bases). The germline CDR1 and CDR2 sequences are MDHEN and SYDVKM. The CDR3 covers 15 residues. Between the trimmed V and J ends, which lost 4 bases and 7 bases, there was a span of 17 bases. Here the CDR3 DNA reads TGTGCCAGCAGTTCTGACTCAGGGTATCGGCAGCCCCAGCATTTT. Translated, it gives CASSSDSGYRQPQHF.

Only a few counts were recorded for this clonotype. The chain uses TRBV6-6 and TRBJ1-2; 7 bases are a match to TRBD1. Germline CDR1 MNHNY, CDR2 SVGAGI (reference sequence). The CDR3 is 14 residues long. V shed 6 bases and J 7 bases; nucleotides not matched to a gene: 11. The CDR3 DNA follows: TGTGCCAGCAGCTTCGGGACAGAAAAGGGTGGCTACACCTTC. Protein: CASSFGTEKGGYTF.

This clonotype was counted only a few times. The chain couples TRBV18 to TRBJ1-1; 8 nucleotides agree with TRBD1. CDR3 length equals 14 residues. Germline assignment: CDR1 KGHSH and CDR2 LQKENI. Germline trimming cut 3 bases from V and 5 bases from J; bases unmatched to any gene: 5. In DNA form, the CDR3 reads TGTGCCAGCTCACCTACGGACAGGGATACTGAAGCTTTCTTT. Its translation: CASSPTDRDTEAFF.

This clonotype appeared a single time. V usage is TRBV20-1 and J usage is TRBJ2-7; D is unclear. The CDR3 sequence is 14 residues long. Germline values: CDR1 DFQATT, CDR2 SNEGSKA (reference sequence). The V gene lost 3 bases and the J gene lost 3 bases, with 15 bases spanning the gap. CDR3 DNA: TGCAGTGCTAGCGAAGGTCTTGGAGTCTACGAGCAGTACTTC. Protein: CSASEGLGVYEQYF.

This sequence joins TRBV6-1 and TRBJ2-3; D gene uncertain. The germline V gene encodes CDR1 MNHNS and CDR2 SASEGT. The ends were cut back, 2 bases at V and 2 bases at J, with 14 bases in the middle. The CDR3 extends over 16 amino acids. In nucleotides, the CDR3 is TGTGCCAGCAGTGAAAGTCTAAGCACCACCACAGATACGCAGTATTTT. Amino acids: CASSESLSTTTDTQYF.

The chain carries TRBV12-3 or TRBV12-4 and TRBJ2-5; 9 bases are shared with TRBD1. V shed 7 bases and J 5 bases; nucleotides not matched to a gene: 11. This CDR3 comprises 15 residues. The CDR3 region is CASNQGQGGKETQYF. The CDR3 nucleotides are TGTGCCAGCAACCAGGGACAGGGTGGTAAGGAGACCCAGTACTTC.

This clonotype has only a few counts. V usage is TRBV6-1 and J usage is TRBJ2-5; 10 bases agree with TRBD1. Germline CDR1 and CDR2: MNHNS and SASEGT. The trim removed 5 bases at V and 5 bases at J, leaving 14 bases unmatched. The CDR3 is 17 residues long. This CDR3 is CASSRDRGRGGLETQYF. DNA for the CDR3: TGTGCCAGCAGTAGGGACAGGGGACGGGGGGGCCTGGAGACCCAGTACTTC.

The V call is TRBV11-2, the J call TRBJ2-1, with TRBD2 identical over 10 bases. The CDR3 is made up of 15 amino acids. Germline CDR1 reads SGHAT; CDR2 reads FQNNGV. V lost 6 bases, J lost 5 bases, and 7 bases stayed unmatched. Here the CDR3 reads CASRTLAGVHNEQFF. CDR3 DNA sequence: TGTGCCAGCAGAACTCTAGCGGGAGTCCACAATGAGCAGTTCTTC.

V and J are TRBV29-1 and TRBJ2-6, with 7 bases aligning to TRBD1. This CDR3 comprises 15 residues. V gave up 6 bases and J gave up 1 base; unmatched junction bases: 6. CDR1 is SQVTM and CDR2 is ANQGSEA in the germline V gene. For the CDR3, the DNA is TGCAGCGTGGAGAACAGGGGATCTGGGGCCAACGTCCTGACTTTC. Protein product: CSVENRGSGANVLTF.

This clonotype was recorded a few times. The V and J genes are TRBV7-6 and TRBJ2-3; TRBD1 matches 7 bases. V lost 5 bases and J lost 1; bases outside the gene matches: 6. CDR1 and CDR2 (germline): SGHVS, FNYEAQ. This CDR3 has 15 residues. The CDR3 DNA reads as TGTGCCAGCAGCCCCTACAGGGGAGGCACAGATACGCAGTATTTT. Translated, it gives CASSPYRGGTDTQYF.

The chain is built from TRBV20-1 and TRBJ2-7; D assignment may be TRBD1 or TRBD2 (6 bases each). V was trimmed by 5 bases and J by 2 bases, leaving 19 bases between them. This CDR3 is built from 15 residues. Germline values: CDR1 DFQATT, CDR2 SNEGSKA (reference sequence). CDR3 residues: CSAVGTSGLTYEQYF. Here the CDR3 DNA reads TGCAGTGCTGTTGGGACATCGGGACTTACCTACGAGCAGTACTTC.

The V and J genes are TRBV20-1 and TRBJ1-5; D not resolved. V was pared by 6 bases and J by 2 bases, with 11 bases between. The CDR3 spans 13 residues. Germline CDR1 and CDR2: DFQATT and SNEGSKA (reference sequence). The DNA of the CDR3 is TGCAGTGCACCGATGGACGGCAATCAGCCCCAGCATTTT. Encoded protein: CSAPMDGNQPQHF.

The chain couples TRBV7-2 to TRBJ2-2, with D unresolved. With 2 bases removed from V and 1 base from J, the gap between germline ends came to 5 bases. Germline V CDR1 and CDR2: SGHTA, FQGNSA. The CDR3 has 14 residues. The CDR3 reads CASSLSWNTGELFF. Here the CDR3 DNA reads TGTGCCAGCAGCTTAAGCTGGAACACCGGGGAGCTGTTTTTT. The full variable domain, completed using reference TRBV7-2 and TRBJ2-2, is GAGVSQSPSNKVTEKGKDVELRCDPISGHTALYWYRQSLGQGLEFLIYFQGNSAPDKSGLPSDRFSAERTGGSVSTLTIQRTQQEDSAVYLCASSLSWNTGELFFGEGSRLTVL.

This clonotype was seen more than once but under ten times. The chain employs TRBV7-2 and TRBJ1-2; 9 nucleotides align to TRBD1. With 4 bases clipped from V and 6 bases from J, the junction kept 9 bases outside the gene matches. There are 15 residues in the CDR3. The germline CDR1 and CDR2 sequences are SGHTA and FQGNSA. CDR3 sequence (DNA): TGTGCCAGCAGCTCTTACCCGGGACAGGGTGATGGCTACACCTTC. Protein: CASSSYPGQGDGYTF. The entire variable domain, with the rest obtained from reference TRBV7-2 and TRBJ1-2, is as follows: GAGVSQSPSNKVTEKGKDVELRCDPISGHTALYWYRQSLGQGLEFLIYFQGNSAPDKSGLPSDRFSAERTGGSVSTLTIQRTQQEDSAVYLCASSSYPGQGDGYTFGSGTRLTVV.

This clonotype has only a few counts. The rearrangement links TRBV6-1 to TRBJ2-3; 7 nucleotides agree with TRBD2. The length of the CDR3 is 14 residues. Germline V CDR1 and CDR2: MNHNS, SASEGT. Losses at the gene ends were 11 bases for V and 0 bases for J; bases not matched to a gene: 8. The CDR3 nucleotides are TGTGCCGGAAGTGGGAGGGGTAGCACAGATACGCAGTATTTT. Residues: CAGSGRGSTDTQYF.

This clonotype was counted between two and nine times. This chain uses TRBV20-1 with TRBJ2-7, with D tentatively TRBD1 (6 bases). This CDR3 is 14 amino acids long. V was cut by 0 bases and J by 2 bases, with 11 bases left in between. CDR1 is DFQATT, CDR2 SNEGSKA, per germline (reference sequence). The CDR3 nucleotides read TGCAGTGCTAGAGATGGCCAGGGGCCCTACGAGCAGTACTTC. It yields the protein CSARDGQGPYEQYF.

The chain couples TRBV20-1 to TRBJ1-6; D not resolved. Looked up from germline, CDR1 is DFQATT and CDR2 is SNEGSKA (reference sequence). This CDR3 has 15 amino acids. V lost 0 bases to trimming and J lost 3 bases, with 9 bases between them. The CDR3 here is CSARDLAVYNSPLHF. CDR3 DNA: TGCAGTGCTAGAGATCTCGCAGTCTATAATTCACCCCTCCACTTT.

The chain couples TRBV18 to TRBJ1-5, with TRBD1 as a possible D gene (6 bases). The CDR3 sequence is 15 residues long. The V and J ends lost 6 bases and 1 base respectively, with 13 bases between them. Germline V gives CDR1 KGHSH, CDR2 LQKENI. The CDR3 spells CASSRGLSSNQPQHF. DNA for the CDR3: TGTGCCAGCTCCAGGGGACTATCCAGCAATCAGCCCCAGCATTTT.

This clonotype was observed a few times. The V call is TRBV7-2, the J call TRBJ2-2; TRBD2 might be the D (6 bases). Germline CDR1 and CDR2: SGHTA and FQGNSA. Trimming cost V 4 bases and J 2 bases, with 8 bases left between them. The CDR3 consists of 14 residues. Here the CDR3 reads CASSWRVNTGELFF. In nucleotides, the CDR3 is TGTGCCAGCAGCTGGAGGGTAAACACCGGGGAGCTGTTTTTT.

This clonotype was detected ten times or more. The rearrangement links TRBV7-2 to TRBJ1-6; D ambiguous. The CDR3 runs to 12 residues. CDR1 is SGHTA and CDR2 is FQGNSA in the germline V gene. Between the trimmed V and J ends, which lost 2 bases and 7 bases, there was a span of 3 bases. The CDR3, as DNA: TGTGCCAGCAGCTTAATGAATTCACCCCTCCACTTT. Protein: CASSLMNSPLHF.

The gene calls are TRBV19 and TRBJ1-2; TRBD1 agrees at 8 bases. Per germline, CDR1 LNHDA and CDR2 SQIVND (reference sequence). This CDR3 is built from 16 residues. V trimming: 6 bases; J trimming: 8 bases; junction bases outside the gene matches: 17. Written as DNA, the CDR3 is TGTGCCAGTAGCCCCATATTGGACAGGGTAGATGAGGGCTACACCTTC. Translating gives CASSPILDRVDEGYTF.

This chain uses TRBV19 with TRBJ1-3; D is unclear. Trimming removed 7 bases at V and 2 bases at J, with 30 bases between. CDR1 and CDR2 from the germline V gene are LNHDA and SQIVND (reference sequence). The CDR3 spans 20 residues. CDR3 loop: CASKVVWSSGPGNPGNTIYF. The CDR3 coding sequence is TGTGCCAGTAAAGTTGTATGGTCCTCCGGACCCGGAAACCCTGGAAACACCATATATTTT.

This chain joins TRBV12-3 or TRBV12-4 and TRBJ2-3; D unclear. Trimming removed 10 bases from V and 4 bases from J, with 6 bases in between. The CDR3 runs to 10 residues. The CDR3 spells CATSPDTQYF. Written as DNA, the CDR3 is TGTGCCACCAGCCCAGATACGCAGTATTTT.

This chain uses TRBV5-1 with TRBJ2-2; tentatively, D is TRBD2 (6 bases). Trimming left V 2 bases short and J 3 bases short, with 11 bases between. There are 15 residues in the CDR3. Germline V CDR1 and CDR2: SGHRS, YFSETQ. In nucleotides, the CDR3 is TGCGCCAGCAGCTTTAGGGTAGCGGACACCGGGGAGCTGTTTTTT. This gives the protein CASSFRVADTGELFF.